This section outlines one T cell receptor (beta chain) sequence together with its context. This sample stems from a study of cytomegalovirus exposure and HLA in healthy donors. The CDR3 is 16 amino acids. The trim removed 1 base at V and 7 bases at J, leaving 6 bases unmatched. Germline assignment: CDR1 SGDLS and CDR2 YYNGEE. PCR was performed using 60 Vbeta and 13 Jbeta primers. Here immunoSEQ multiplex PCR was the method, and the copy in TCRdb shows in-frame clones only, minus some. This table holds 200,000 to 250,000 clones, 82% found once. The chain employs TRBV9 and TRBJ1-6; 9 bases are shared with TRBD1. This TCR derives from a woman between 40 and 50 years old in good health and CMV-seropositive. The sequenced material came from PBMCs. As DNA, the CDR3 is TGTGCCAGCAGCGTAACCCAACAGGGGGCAAATTCACCCCTCCACTTT. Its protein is CASSVTQQGANSPLHF.